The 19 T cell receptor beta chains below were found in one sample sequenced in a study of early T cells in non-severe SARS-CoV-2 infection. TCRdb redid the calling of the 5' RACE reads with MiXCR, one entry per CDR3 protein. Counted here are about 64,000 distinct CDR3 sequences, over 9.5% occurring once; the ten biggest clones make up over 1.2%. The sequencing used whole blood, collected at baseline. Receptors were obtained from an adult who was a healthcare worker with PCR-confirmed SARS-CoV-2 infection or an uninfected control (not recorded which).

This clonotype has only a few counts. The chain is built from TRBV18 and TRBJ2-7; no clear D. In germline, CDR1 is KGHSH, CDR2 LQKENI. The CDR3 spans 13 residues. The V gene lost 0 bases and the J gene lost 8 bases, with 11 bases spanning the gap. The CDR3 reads CASSPPQTDKQYF. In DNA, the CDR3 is TGTGCCAGCTCACCACCTCAGACCGACAAGCAGTACTTC.

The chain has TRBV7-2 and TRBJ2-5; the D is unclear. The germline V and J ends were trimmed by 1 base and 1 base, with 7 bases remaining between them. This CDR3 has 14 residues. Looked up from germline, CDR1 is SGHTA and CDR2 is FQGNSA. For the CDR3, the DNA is TGTGCCAGCAGCTTAGTTCAGATCCAAGAGACCCAGTACTTC. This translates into CASSLVQIQETQYF.

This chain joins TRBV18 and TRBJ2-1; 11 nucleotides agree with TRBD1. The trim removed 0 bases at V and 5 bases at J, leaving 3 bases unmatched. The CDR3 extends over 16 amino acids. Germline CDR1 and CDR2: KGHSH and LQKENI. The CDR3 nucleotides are TGTGCCAGCTCACCACCAGTGGGACAGGGGGACAATGAGCAGTTCTTC. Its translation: CASSPPVGQGDNEQFF.

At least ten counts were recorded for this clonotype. This chain's CDR3 is CSAGTSGSTDTQYF. CDR3 bases: TGCAGTGCTGGGACTAGCGGGAGCACAGATACGCAGTATTTT. The V gene is TRBV20-1, the J gene TRBJ2-3; 12 nucleotides agree with TRBD2. The CDR3 sequence is 14 residues long. V was clipped by 5 bases and J by 0 bases; unmatched bases: 0. CDR1 and CDR2 (germline): DFQATT, SNEGSKA (reference sequence).

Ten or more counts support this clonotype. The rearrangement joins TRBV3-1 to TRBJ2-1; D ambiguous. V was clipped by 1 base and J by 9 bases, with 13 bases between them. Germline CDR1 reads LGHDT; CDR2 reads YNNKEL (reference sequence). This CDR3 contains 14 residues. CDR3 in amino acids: CASSQGHKAGEQFF. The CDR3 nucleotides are TGTGCCAGCAGCCAAGGACACAAGGCCGGTGAGCAGTTCTTC.

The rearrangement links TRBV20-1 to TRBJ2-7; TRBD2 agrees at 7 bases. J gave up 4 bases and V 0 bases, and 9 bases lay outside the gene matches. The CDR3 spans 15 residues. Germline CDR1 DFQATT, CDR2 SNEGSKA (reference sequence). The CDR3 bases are TGCAGTGCTAGAGATGCAACCAGCGGGATATACGAGCAGTACTTC. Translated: CSARDATSGIYEQYF.

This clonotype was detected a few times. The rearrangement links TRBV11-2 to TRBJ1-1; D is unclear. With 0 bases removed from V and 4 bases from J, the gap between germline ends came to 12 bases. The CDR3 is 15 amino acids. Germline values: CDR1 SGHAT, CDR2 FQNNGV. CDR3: CASSLDGFEGTEAFF. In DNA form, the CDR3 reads TGTGCCAGCAGCTTAGACGGGTTTGAGGGCACTGAAGCTTTCTTT.

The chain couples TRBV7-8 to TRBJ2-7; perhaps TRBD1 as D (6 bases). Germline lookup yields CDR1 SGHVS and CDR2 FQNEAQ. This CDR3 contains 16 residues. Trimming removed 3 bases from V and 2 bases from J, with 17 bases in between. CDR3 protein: CASSLRPRDTPYEQYF. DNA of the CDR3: TGTGCCAGCAGCTTGAGGCCCCGGGACACTCCCTACGAGCAGTACTTC.

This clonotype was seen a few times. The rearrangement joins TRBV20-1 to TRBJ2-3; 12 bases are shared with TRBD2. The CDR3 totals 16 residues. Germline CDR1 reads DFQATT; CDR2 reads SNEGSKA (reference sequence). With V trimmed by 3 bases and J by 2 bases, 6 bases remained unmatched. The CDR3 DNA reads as TGCAGTGCTAGGCTGCTAGCGGGGGGGCCCACAGATACGCAGTATTTT. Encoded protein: CSARLLAGGPTDTQYF.

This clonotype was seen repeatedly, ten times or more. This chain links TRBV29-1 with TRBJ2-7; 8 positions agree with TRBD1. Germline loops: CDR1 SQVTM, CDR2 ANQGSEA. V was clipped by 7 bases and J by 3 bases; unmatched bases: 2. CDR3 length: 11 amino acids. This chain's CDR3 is CSAGTGYEQYF. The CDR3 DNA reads TGCAGCGCCGGGACAGGCTACGAGCAGTACTTC.

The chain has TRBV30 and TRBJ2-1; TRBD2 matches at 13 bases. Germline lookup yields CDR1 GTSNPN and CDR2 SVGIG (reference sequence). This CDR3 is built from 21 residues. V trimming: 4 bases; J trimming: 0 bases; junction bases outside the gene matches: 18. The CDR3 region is CAWNLGYGTSGMTSSYNEQFF. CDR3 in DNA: TGTGCCTGGAACCTTGGGTATGGGACTAGCGGGATGACAAGCTCCTACAATGAGCAGTTCTTC.

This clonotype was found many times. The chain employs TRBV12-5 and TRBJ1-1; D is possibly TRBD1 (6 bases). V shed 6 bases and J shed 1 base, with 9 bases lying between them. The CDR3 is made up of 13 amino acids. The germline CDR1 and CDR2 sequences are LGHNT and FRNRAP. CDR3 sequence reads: CASGRGQNTEAFF. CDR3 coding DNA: TGTGCTAGTGGGAGGGGACAGAACACTGAAGCTTTCTTT.

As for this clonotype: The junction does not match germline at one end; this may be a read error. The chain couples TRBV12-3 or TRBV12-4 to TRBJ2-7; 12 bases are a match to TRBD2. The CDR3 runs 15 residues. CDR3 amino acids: CVSRGETSGRYEQYF. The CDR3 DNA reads TGTGTCAGCAGGGGAGAGACTAGCGGGAGATACGAGCAGTACTTC.

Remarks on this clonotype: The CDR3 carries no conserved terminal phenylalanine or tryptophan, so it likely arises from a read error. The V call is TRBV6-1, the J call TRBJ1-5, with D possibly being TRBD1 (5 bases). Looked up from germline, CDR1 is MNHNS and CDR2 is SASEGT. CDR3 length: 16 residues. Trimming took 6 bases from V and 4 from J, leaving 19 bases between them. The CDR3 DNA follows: TGTGCCAGCAGAAGGACTGCAGGGAACGTTAATCAGCCCCAGCATCTT. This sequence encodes CASRRTAGNVNQPQHL.

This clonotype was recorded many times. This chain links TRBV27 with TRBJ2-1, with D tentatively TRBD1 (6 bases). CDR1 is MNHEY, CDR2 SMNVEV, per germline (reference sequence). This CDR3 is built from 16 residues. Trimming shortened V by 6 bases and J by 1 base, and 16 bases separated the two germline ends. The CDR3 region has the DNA TGTGCCAGCAGCTACTCATTCAGGGGATCCTACAATGAGCAGTTCTTC. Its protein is CASSYSFRGSYNEQFF.

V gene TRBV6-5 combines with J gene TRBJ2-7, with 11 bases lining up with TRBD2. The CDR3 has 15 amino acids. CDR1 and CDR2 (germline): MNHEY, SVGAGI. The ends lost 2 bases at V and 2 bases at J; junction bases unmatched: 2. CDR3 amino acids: CASSYTSGGTYEQYF. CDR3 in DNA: TGTGCCAGCAGTTACACTAGCGGGGGAACCTACGAGCAGTACTTC.

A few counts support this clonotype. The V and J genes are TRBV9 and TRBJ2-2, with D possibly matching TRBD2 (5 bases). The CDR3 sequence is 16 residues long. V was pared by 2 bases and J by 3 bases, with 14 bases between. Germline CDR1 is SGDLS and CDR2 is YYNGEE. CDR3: CASSVGLPTYTGELFF. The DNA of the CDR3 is TGTGCCAGCAGCGTCGGACTCCCCACGTACACCGGGGAGCTGTTTTTT.

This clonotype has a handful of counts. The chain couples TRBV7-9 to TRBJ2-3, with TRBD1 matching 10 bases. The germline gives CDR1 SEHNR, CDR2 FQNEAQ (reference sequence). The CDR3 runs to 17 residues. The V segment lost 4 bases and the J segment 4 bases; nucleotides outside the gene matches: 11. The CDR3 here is CASSSTRDRGLADTQYF. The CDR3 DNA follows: TGTGCCAGCAGCTCGACGCGGGACAGGGGTCTCGCAGATACGCAGTATTTT.

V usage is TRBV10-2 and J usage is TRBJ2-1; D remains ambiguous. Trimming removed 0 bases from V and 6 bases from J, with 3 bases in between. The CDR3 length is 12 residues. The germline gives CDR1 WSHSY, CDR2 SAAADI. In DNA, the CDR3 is TGCGCCAGCAGTGAGTCAGGCAATGAGCAGTTCTTC. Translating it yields CASSESGNEQFF.